The T cell receptor (beta chain) described here comes from a study of T-cell reconstitution after alpha-beta-depleted transplantation in children. This clonotype was counted at least ten times. The J segment lost 2 bases and the V segment lost 7 bases, leaving 3 bases of the junction unmatched. The CDR3 loop spans 13 amino acids. Germline values: CDR1 SNHLY, CDR2 FYNNEI. Library preparation (for TCRbeta) was performed with unique molecular identifiers. From the PCR reads, TCRdb called clonotypes with MiXCR, one entry per CDR3 protein. Here the sample spans more than 40,000 distinct CDR3 sequences, approximately 8.7% being singletons.

Sample: PBMCs, mostly from graft donor cells, taken 60 days after TCRalphabeta/CD19-depleted stem cell transplant. The TCR originated in a male patient between 2 and 10 years old who had a stem cell transplant for chronic granulomatous disease, so the T cells may come from the graft donor. This chain joins TRBV2 and TRBJ2-7, with TRBD2 identical over 9 bases. CDR3 coding DNA: TGTGCCAGCACCACTAGCGGGCCCTACGAGCAGTACTTC. Translating gives CASTTSGPYEQYF.